The clone carrying this T cell receptor (beta chain) has just a few counts. The germline gives CDR1 GTSNPN, CDR2 SVGIG (reference sequence). This CDR3 is built from 14 residues. V lost 2 bases and J lost 2, with 12 bases in between. In the library, unique molecular identifiers were attached to individual cDNA molecules. One entry per CDR3 protein results from TCRdb running MiXCR on the RACE reads. The data show around 71,000 distinct CDR3 sequences, roughly 9.2% seen once. This record belongs to a study of human T cells and chemical hapten exposure. At the level of the study: While the approximately 24-week study was under way, patients received diphenylcyclopropenone on the scalp every week. Across samples, TCR yields varied, mostly owing to small differences in pooled library volumes.

Time point in this sample: patch test 1, 2 weeks after DPC sensitization. Treatment meaning: therapeutic diphenylcyclopropenone sensitization with weekly scalp DPC. This specimen consisted of whole blood, obtained in connection with sensitization to the hapten diphenylcyclopropenone (DPC). The gene calls are TRBV30 and TRBJ1-2; the D gene is possibly TRBD1 (6 bases). This TCR came from a woman aged 40 to 50 with alopecia areata. Some clones in this sample may be carry-over from other donors' samples. CDR3 sequence reads: CAWSPRTANYGYTF. The CDR3 region has the DNA TGTGCCTGGAGTCCAAGGACAGCCAACTATGGCTACACCTTC.